These T cell receptor beta chains were read from a single sample in a study of read filtering for tumor transcriptome and immune sequencing. TCRdb re-analysed the reads in MiXCR, keeping a single row per CDR3 protein. The data hold about 130,000 distinct CDR3 sequences, with over 10% observed a single time. Sequenced sample: a population of CD138-negative cells sorted from bone marrow. The receptor source for this set is a donor at least 40 years old with multiple myeloma. CDR3s include the opening cysteine and the closing phenylalanine or tryptophan. A D gene is named only where the DNA matches it firmly. Clone size is stated in some rows and not others, as once, few, many or a class when expanded.

d_call clone_size j_call v_call cdr3_nt cdr3_aa
TRBD1 many TRBJ1-6 TRBV20-1 TGCAGTGCTAGGGGAGGGACAGGGTACTCACCCCTCCACTTT CSARGGTGYSPLHF
NA NA TRBJ2-3 TRBV27 TGTGCCAGCAAGCGGACGGGGGGCACAGATACGCAGTATTTT CASKRTGGTDTQYF
NA many TRBJ2-5 TRBV12-3/TRBV12-4 TGTGCCAGCAACCAGGGATCGGGAGAGACCCAGTACTTC CASNQGSGETQYF
NA many TRBJ2-5 TRBV5-1 TGCGCCAGCAGCTCGACAGGTCAAGAGACCCAGTACTTC CASSSTGQETQYF
TRBD1 many TRBJ2-5 TRBV5-5 TGTGCCAGCAGCTTATCATCCGGGACAGCCCAAGAGACCCAGTACTTC CASSLSSGTAQETQYF
TRBD2 few TRBJ2-1 TRBV29-1 TGCAGCGTCCTAGCGGGACCTCGAAGGAATGAGCAGTTCTTC CSVLAGPRRNEQFF
NA many TRBJ2-2 TRBV7-9 TGTGCCAGCAGCTTACCGGGATTGTCCGGGGAGCTGTTTTTT CASSLPGLSGELFF
TRBD2 NA TRBJ2-2 TRBV7-9 TGTGCCAGCCGACCGGGACTAGCGGGAGGACCGAACACCGGGGAGCTGTTTTTT CASRPGLAGGPNTGELFF
TRBD1 many TRBJ1-1 TRBV29-1 TGCAGCGTTAGGACAGGCGCGAACACTGAAGCTTTCTTT CSVRTGANTEAFF
NA many TRBJ2-7 TRBV6-6 TGTGCCACCTATGGGGTAGGTGGACAGAGAACCTACGAGCAGTACTTC CATYGVGGQRTYEQYF
NA many TRBJ2-7 TRBV5-1 TGCGCCAGCCGCCCAACAGGGTCGGGCGAGCAGTACTTC CASRPTGSGEQYF
TRBD1 many TRBJ2-7 TRBV29-1 TGCAGCGCAACTACAGGGGACGAAGACGAGCAGTACTTC CSATTGDEDEQYF
TRBD2 many TRBJ2-7 TRBV7-2 TGTGCCAGCAGCTTAACCGGGGGGGGGAAGACCTACGAGCAGTACTTC CASSLTGGGKTYEQYF
TRBD2 NA TRBJ2-5 TRBV3-1 TGTGCCAGCAGCCAAGATGTCGGCGGGAGGGTCGGTGGGGAGACCCAGTACTTC CASSQDVGGRVGGETQYF
TRBD2 few TRBJ2-2 TRBV19 TGTGCCAGTAGTTCTTGGACTAGCGGGGAACTCACCGGGGAGCTGTTTTTT CASSSWTSGELTGELFF
NA many TRBJ1-1 TRBV10-3 TGTGCCATCAGTGAGTCGGGGGGTCTAGAGAACACTGAAGCTTTCTTT CAISESGGLENTEAFF
TRBD1 many TRBJ1-4 TRBV20-1 TGCAGTGCTAGATCGAACCACAGGGGGAGTGAAAAACTGTTTTTT CSARSNHRGSEKLFF
TRBD2 NA TRBJ2-3 TRBV20-1 TGCAGTGCTAGACCCGGGACTACTAGCACAGATACGCAGTATTTT CSARPGTTSTDTQYF
TRBD1 many TRBJ1-5 TRBV24-1 TGTGCCACCAGTGCCACAGGGGCCGATTCCGGGAGCAATCAGCCCCAGCATTTT CATSATGADSGSNQPQHF
NA many TRBJ1-2 TRBV27 TGTGCCAGCAGTACCTTAGGACCGGAGATCTATGGCTACACCTTC CASSTLGPEIYGYTF
NA many TRBJ2-5 TRBV29-1 TGCAGCGTAGGACAGATACAAGAGACCCAGTACTTC CSVGQIQETQYF
TRBD1 many TRBJ1-1 TRBV29-1 TGCAGCGTTGAACCGCAGGGGGCGCGGACTGAAGCTTTCTTT CSVEPQGARTEAFF
TRBD1 many TRBJ1-2 TRBV5-1 TGCGCCAGCAGCTTTGACGGACAGGGGACTTCTGGCTACACCTTC CASSFDGQGTSGYTF
TRBD1 many TRBJ2-2 TRBV29-1 TGCAGCTTTACAGGGGGCGGTACCGGGGAGCTGTTTTTT CSFTGGGTGELFF
NA many TRBJ2-1 TRBV14 TGTGCCAGCAGCGGCCACTTGTCCTACAATGAGCAGTTCTTC CASSGHLSYNEQFF
NA many TRBJ2-1 TRBV7-8 TGTGCCAGCAGCTTGCTGGGGGGTTCGGAGGGGCATGAGCAGTTCTTC CASSLLGGSEGHEQFF
NA NA TRBJ1-2 TRBV5-1 TGCGCCAGCAGCTTGGAGCAGGCGATTTATGGCTACACCTTC CASSLEQAIYGYTF
TRBD2 many TRBJ2-7 TRBV4-2 TGTGCCAGCAGCCAAGCCCTAGCGGGAGAGTACGAGCAGTACTTC CASSQALAGEYEQYF